The rows below give T cell receptor beta chains drawn from one sample of a study of graft-versus-host responses after intestinal transplantation. Some clones are missing from TCRdb's copy, which holds only in-frame ones; the method was immunoSEQ multiplex PCR. Among fewer than 100,000 clones listed, 86% were seen once. The sample was PBMCs, taken 255 days after intestinal transplant. These receptors were obtained from a human patient who received an intestinal transplant, so some T cells may come from the graft donor. CDR3s leave out the opening cysteine and the closing phenylalanine or tryptophan. The size of a clone is reported for some rows only, either as once, few or many, or as a class for expanded clones.

TRBV18	.	TRBJ2-5	ASSPVTAGGETQY
TRBV2	.	TRBJ1-3	AGRVAGNSGNTIY
TRBV9	.	TRBJ2-7	ASSERVAGPYEQY
TRBV28	.	TRBJ1-5	ASSYGGGGWNQPQH
TRBV19	.	TRBJ2-2	ASIKTLGGSGELF
TRBV27	.	TRBJ1-2	ASSWNMMSYT
TRBV29-1	.	TRBJ1-1	SVESRLSNTEAF
TRBV2	.	TRBJ2-3	ASSEAPVEYTQY
TRBV29-1	.	TRBJ1-2	SVRHPSQNLNYGYT
TRBV7-6	.	TRBJ1-4	ASSLWTGTNEKLF
TRBV4-1	once	TRBJ1-5	ASSRNQGVSQPQH
TRBV15	.	TRBJ1-4	ATSMDRGGKLF
TRBV2	.	TRBJ1-6	ASSQGAVYNSPLH
TRBV6-5	.	TRBJ2-5	ASSPLAGGGETQY
TRBV10-3	.	TRBJ2-2	AISEPTGTTGELF
TRBV14	.	TRBJ1-1	ASSLGPGLKMTEAF
TRBV7-9	.	TRBJ1-6	ASSVRGGQDYNSPLH
TRBV30	.	TRBJ1-5	AWSPNLRGQGDQPQH
TRBV25-1	once	TRBJ2-3	ASSELKGLPTDTQY
TRBV5-1	.	TRBJ1-4	ASSPTAQRGEKLF
TRBV4-2	once	TRBJ2-7	ASSQESRGANYEQY
TRBV19	.	TRBJ2-7	ASSIDRGADSSLRQY
TRBV9	.	TRBJ2-1	ASSVGNLGEQF
TRBV7-5	.	TRBJ2-5	ARSFGGLRGAKTQY
TRBV7-9	.	TRBJ1-5	ASSLDNQPQH
TRBV7-3	.	TRBJ2-1	ASSPGLAGDRQF
TRBV15	.	TRBJ2-5	ATSSVDTQETQY
TRBV7-6	few	TRBJ1-4	ASSLGGRDEKLF
TRBV28	.	TRBJ1-2	ASSTQDRVGDYGYT
TRBV29-1	once	TRBJ1-1	SVEDTRRVVRTEAF
TRBV10-3	few	TRBJ2-7	AIRMGPGHLYEQY
TRBV5-1	.	TRBJ1-4	ASSSRGAPGGEKLF
TRBV5-4	.	TRBJ2-7	ASSYPGLSSDEQY
TRBV7-9	once	TRBJ1-6	ASSFPMGQGNSPLH
TRBV4-1	.	TRBJ2-5	ASSQDVAGGVQTQY
TRBV5-1	.	TRBJ2-1	ASSPGRAFYNEQF
TRBV11-2	.	TRBJ2-7	ASSLKHRDRGYEQY
TRBV6-1	.	TRBJ2-2	ASSEVGEYRELF
TRBV5-1	.	TRBJ2-1	ASSPQGDEQF
TRBV29-1	.	TRBJ2-2	SVEDRAGPTNTGELF
TRBV5-8	.	TRBJ1-5	ASSFSTRSNQPQH
TRBV9	.	TRBJ1-1	ASSVAGGGTEAF
TRBV6-5	.	TRBJ1-3	ASKRGAGNTIY
TRBV9	.	TRBJ2-1	ASSVVPTHNEQF
TRBV11-2	.	TRBJ2-2	ASSLTSPGELF